The 10 T cell receptor beta chains below all came from one sample that was sequenced in a study of T cell changes during pregnancy in multiple sclerosis. The repertoire was sequenced with immunoSEQ multiplex PCR; TCRdb's copy has only in-frame clones and lacks some. The data hold 50,000 to 55,000 clones, with about nine tenths observed a single time. The sample in question was CD4+ T cells from peripheral blood mononuclear cells, obtained in the third trimester of pregnancy. The receptors come from a female donor with multiple sclerosis, enrolled in a pregnancy study.

The chain employs TRBV9 and TRBJ2-3; TRBD1 agrees at 9 bases. The germline V gene has CDR1 SGDLS and CDR2 YYNGEE. With V trimmed by 4 bases and J by 2 bases, 5 bases remained unmatched. This CDR3 spans 15 amino acids. CDR3: CASSLRTGVTDTQYF. CDR3 sequence (DNA): TGTGCCAGCAGCCTAAGGACAGGGGTCACAGATACGCAGTATTTT.

This chain uses TRBV7-3 with TRBJ2-3; TRBD2 aligns across 8 bases. V was pared by 4 bases and J by 0 bases, with 6 bases of the junction left unmatched. The CDR3 extends over 16 amino acids. Per the germline V gene, CDR1 is SGHTA and CDR2 is FQGTGA. For the CDR3, the DNA is TGTGCCAGCAGCTCCGCGGCTAGCGGGAGCACAGATACGCAGTATTTT. This encodes CASSSAASGSTDTQYF.

V usage is TRBV25-1 and J usage is TRBJ1-2; 9 nucleotides match TRBD1. The germline V gene encodes CDR1 MGHDK and CDR2 SYGVNS. The CDR3 extends over 13 amino acids. The J segment lost 5 bases and the V segment lost 5 bases, leaving 3 bases of the junction unmatched. The CDR3 protein is CASSQTGGYGYTF. The CDR3 DNA reads TGTGCCAGCAGTCAGACAGGGGGGTATGGCTACACCTTC.

The V gene is TRBV28, the J gene TRBJ1-5, with TRBD1 matching 7 bases. Germline V gene lookup returns CDR1 MDHEN and CDR2 SYDVKM. Unmatched junction bases numbered 11, after V lost 5 bases and J lost 4 bases. The CDR3 is 16 amino acids. In DNA form, the CDR3 reads TGTGCCAGCAGTCCACCGACAGGGCAGAATAATCAGCCCCAGCATTTT. Its translation: CASSPPTGQNNQPQHF.

The chain links TRBV5-1 to TRBJ1-2, with a tentative D call TRBD1 (5 bases). This CDR3 has 13 amino acids. Trimming removed 5 bases at V and 5 bases at J, with 13 bases between. CDR1 is SGHRS, CDR2 YFSETQ, per germline. The CDR3 DNA reads TGCGCCAGCAGGGGGGGGATGGCGTATGGCTACACCTTC. This codes for CASRGGMAYGYTF.

The chain carries TRBV28 and TRBJ2-5, with D maybe TRBD1 (6 bases). CDR1 is MDHEN and CDR2 is SYDVKM in the germline V gene. This CDR3 contains 17 residues. Deletions cut 3 bases from V and 2 bases from J, with 19 bases between. CDR3 in amino acids: CASSLGVVSRGQETQYF. The DNA of the CDR3 is TGTGCCAGCAGTTTGGGTGTGGTCAGCAGGGGACAAGAGACCCAGTACTTC.

The CDR3 DNA is TGTGCCAGCAGCCAAGACCCTCCTACGACAGGGTTAAATTACAATGAGCAGTTCTTC. Its translation: CASSQDPPTTGLNYNEQFF. The chain couples TRBV14 to TRBJ2-1; 7 positions agree with TRBD1. After removal of 0 bases from V and 4 bases from J, the junction contained 15 bases not matched to a gene. The CDR3 has 19 residues. Germline-derived CDR1 and CDR2 are SGHDN and FVKESK.

The chain carries TRBV18 and TRBJ2-4, with D unclear. V was cut by 2 bases and J by 4 bases, with 15 bases left in between. Germline V gives CDR1 KGHSH, CDR2 LQKENI. The CDR3 length is 16 residues. DNA of the CDR3: TGTGCCAGCTCACCAGGGCAGGTCGTTGTGAAAAACATTCAGTACTTC. Translating it yields CASSPGQVVVKNIQYF. The complete variable domain, with remaining parts taken from reference TRBV18 and TRBJ2-4, reads NAGVMQNPRHLVRRRGQEARLRCSPMKGHSHVYWYRQLPEEGLKFMVYLQKENIIDESGMPKERFSAEFPKEGPSILRIQQVVRGDSAAYFCASSPGQVVVKNIQYFGAGTRLSVL.

This chain uses TRBV6-6 with TRBJ1-5; maybe TRBD1 (5 bases). There are 14 residues in the CDR3. V was cut by 0 bases and J by 4 bases, with 7 bases left in between. Germline CDR1 MNHNY, CDR2 SVGAGI (reference sequence). The CDR3 DNA sequence: TGTGCCAGCAGTTACTCCGGGGGAAATCAGCCCCAGCATTTT. Its protein is CASSYSGGNQPQHF.

This chain links TRBV7-3 with TRBJ1-2; possible D gene TRBD1, 6 bases. Germline V lookup: CDR1 SGHTA, CDR2 FQGTGA. The CDR3 is 15 residues long. V was shortened by 5 bases and J by 6 bases, with 19 bases between the two germline ends. The CDR3 nucleotides read TGTGCCAGCAGCGCAGGGGCAACGGGCTTTCATGGCTACACCTTC. Its protein product is CASSAGATGFHGYTF. Together with reference TRBV7-3 and TRBJ1-2, the CDR3 gives the full variable domain: GAGVSQTPSNKVTEKGKYVELRCDPISGHTALYWYRQSLGQGPEFLIYFQGTGAADDSGLPNDRFFAVRPEGSVSTLKIQRTERGDSAVYLCASSAGATGFHGYTFGSGTRLTVV.